This T cell receptor beta chain was captured by sequencing in a study of graft-versus-host responses after intestinal transplantation. On the study more broadly: The whole recipient group had anti-thymocyte globulin induction followed by tacrolimus and steroids for around three years.

To note about this clone: Antigen: not known.

General study results and limits: Some GvH clones appeared in ileal mucosa or blood before recipient bone marrow. High graft-versus-host to host-versus-graft clonal ratios were seen in allografts of patients with graft-donor T cell macrochimerism.

Germline CDR1 reads SGHTS; CDR2 reads YDEGEE. The length of the CDR3 is 16 residues. V gave up 0 bases and J gave up 8 bases, with 20 bases separating them. Produced via immunoSEQ multiplex PCR; TCRdb's table is partial and in-frame only. In the table there are 19,000 or so clones, approximately 86% of which are singletons. The chain is built from TRBV5-8 and TRBJ1-2; weak D call: TRBD1 (5 bases). The TCR was taken from a human patient who received an intestinal transplant, so some T cells may come from the graft donor. The specimen comprised PBMCs, sampled about 240 days after intestinal transplant. CDR3 in amino acids: CASSLAPDRSSGGYTF. The CDR3 nucleotides are TGTGCCAGCAGCTTGGCACCTGACAGATCCTCAGGCGGCTACACCTTC.